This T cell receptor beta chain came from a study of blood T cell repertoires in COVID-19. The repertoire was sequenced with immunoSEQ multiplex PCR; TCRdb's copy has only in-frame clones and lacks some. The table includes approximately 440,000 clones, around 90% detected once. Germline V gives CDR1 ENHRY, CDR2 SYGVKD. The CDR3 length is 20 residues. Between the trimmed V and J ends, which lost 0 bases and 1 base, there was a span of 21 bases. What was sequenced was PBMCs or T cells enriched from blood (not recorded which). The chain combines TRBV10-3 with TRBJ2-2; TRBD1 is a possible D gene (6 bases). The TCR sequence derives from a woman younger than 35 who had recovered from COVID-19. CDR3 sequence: CAISESDSLLRKVNTGELFF. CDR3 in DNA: TGTGCCATCAGTGAGTCGGACAGCCTCTTGAGAAAGGTGAACACCGGGGAGCTGTTTTTT.